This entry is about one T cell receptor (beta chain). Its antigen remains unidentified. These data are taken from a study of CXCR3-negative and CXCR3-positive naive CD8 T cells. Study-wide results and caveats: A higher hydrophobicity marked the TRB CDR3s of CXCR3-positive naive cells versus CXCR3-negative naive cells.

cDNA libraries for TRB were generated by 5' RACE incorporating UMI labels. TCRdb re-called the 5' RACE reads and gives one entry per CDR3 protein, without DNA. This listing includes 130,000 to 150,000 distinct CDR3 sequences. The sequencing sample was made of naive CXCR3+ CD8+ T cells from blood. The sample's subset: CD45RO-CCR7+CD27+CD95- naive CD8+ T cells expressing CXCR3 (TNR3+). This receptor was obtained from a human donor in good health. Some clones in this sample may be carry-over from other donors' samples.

CDR3 loop: CASSLDHYGRNNEQFF. This chain uses TRBV7-6 with TRBJ2-1; TCRdb selects TRBD2, and the lack of DNA leaves this call unchecked. Germline CDR1 and CDR2: SGHVS and FNYEAQ. The CDR3 extends over 16 amino acids.